The following is a T cell receptor (beta chain) sequence with its context. The sample is drawn from a study of control samples from healthy donors and cancer patients. The repertoire was sequenced with immunoSEQ multiplex PCR; TCRdb's copy has only in-frame clones and lacks some. The table has about 63,000 clones, roughly 85% seen once. Specimen: blood. The clonotype originates from a man aged 35 to 55 in good health.

The CDR3 nucleotides are TGTGCCAGCAGCTTAGTATTTGAAGCTTTCTTT. Its protein is CASSLVFEAFF. The chain recombines TRBV11-2 with TRBJ1-1, with D hard to call. Germline V CDR1 and CDR2: SGHAT, FQNNGV. The CDR3 covers 11 residues. Trimming took 1 base from V and 7 from J, leaving 4 bases between them.